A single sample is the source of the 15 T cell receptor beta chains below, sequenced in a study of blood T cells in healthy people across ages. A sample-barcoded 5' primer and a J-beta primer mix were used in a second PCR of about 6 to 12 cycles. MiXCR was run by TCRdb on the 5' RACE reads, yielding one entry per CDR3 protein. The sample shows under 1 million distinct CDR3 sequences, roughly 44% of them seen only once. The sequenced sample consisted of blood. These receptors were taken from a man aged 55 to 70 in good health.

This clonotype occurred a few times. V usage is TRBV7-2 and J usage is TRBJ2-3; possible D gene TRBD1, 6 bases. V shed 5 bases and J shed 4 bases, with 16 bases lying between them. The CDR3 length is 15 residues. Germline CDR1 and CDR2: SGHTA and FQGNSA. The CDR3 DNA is TGTGCCAGCAGCCGTGGGATGCCAGGGGCAGATACGCAGTATTTT. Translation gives CASSRGMPGADTQYF.

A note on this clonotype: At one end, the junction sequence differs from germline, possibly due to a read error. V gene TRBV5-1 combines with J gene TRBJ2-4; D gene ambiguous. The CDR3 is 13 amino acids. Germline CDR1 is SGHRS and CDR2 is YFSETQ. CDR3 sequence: CASRLNEEYIQYF. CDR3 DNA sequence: TGCGCCAGCCGCTTGAATGAAGAGTACATTCAGTACTTC.

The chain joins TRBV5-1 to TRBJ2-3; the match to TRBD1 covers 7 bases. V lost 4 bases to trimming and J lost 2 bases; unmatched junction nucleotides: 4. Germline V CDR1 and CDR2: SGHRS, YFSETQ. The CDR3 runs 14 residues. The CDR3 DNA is TGCGCCAGCAGCGTGGACAGGTACACAGATACGCAGTATTTT. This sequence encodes CASSVDRYTDTQYF.

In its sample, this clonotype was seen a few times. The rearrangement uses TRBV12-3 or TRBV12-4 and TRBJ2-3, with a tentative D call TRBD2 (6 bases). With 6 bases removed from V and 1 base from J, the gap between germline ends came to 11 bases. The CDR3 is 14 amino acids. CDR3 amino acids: CASRERVGTDTQYF. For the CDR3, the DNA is TGTGCCAGCAGAGAGCGGGTGGGCACAGATACGCAGTATTTT.

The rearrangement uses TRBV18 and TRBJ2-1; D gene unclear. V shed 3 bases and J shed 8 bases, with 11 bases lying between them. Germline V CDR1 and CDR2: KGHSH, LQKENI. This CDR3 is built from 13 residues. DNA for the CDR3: TGTGCCAGCTCACCCAAACTTATGGATGAGCAGTTCTTC. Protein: CASSPKLMDEQFF.

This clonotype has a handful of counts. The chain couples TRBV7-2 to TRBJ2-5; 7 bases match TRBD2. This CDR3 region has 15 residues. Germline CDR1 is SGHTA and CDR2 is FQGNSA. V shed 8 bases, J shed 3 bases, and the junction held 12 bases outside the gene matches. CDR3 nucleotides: TGTGCCAGCGGAGATGAGCTAGCGGCTAAAGAGACCCAGTACTTC. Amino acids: CASGDELAAKETQYF.

CDR3 amino acids: CASSPRVQARQGTGANVLTF. The CDR3, as DNA: TGCGCCAGCAGCCCCCGCGTTCAGGCCAGACAAGGGACTGGGGCCAACGTCCTGACTTTC. V usage is TRBV5-1 and J usage is TRBJ2-6; D is uncertain. In germline, CDR1 is SGHRS, CDR2 YFSETQ. With 4 bases removed from V and 2 bases from J, the gap between germline ends came to 25 bases. The CDR3 extends over 20 amino acids.

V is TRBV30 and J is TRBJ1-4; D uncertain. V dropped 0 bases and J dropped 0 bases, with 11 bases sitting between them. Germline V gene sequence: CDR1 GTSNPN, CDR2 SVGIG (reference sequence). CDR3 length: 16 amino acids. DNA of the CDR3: TGTGCCTGGAGTGTTTCCGGAACTGCAACTAATGAAAAACTGTTTTTT. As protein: CAWSVSGTATNEKLFF.

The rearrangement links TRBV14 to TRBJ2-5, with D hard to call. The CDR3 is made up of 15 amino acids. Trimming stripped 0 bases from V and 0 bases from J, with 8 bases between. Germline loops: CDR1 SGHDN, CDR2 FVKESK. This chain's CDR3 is CASSQDLPDQETQYF. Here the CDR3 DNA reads TGTGCCAGCAGCCAAGATCTACCAGACCAAGAGACCCAGTACTTC.

CDR3 nucleotide sequence: TGTGCCAGCAGCTCGCACCTGACGGAACTACTCTCAGCCATGAATGAGCAGTTCTTC. Protein product: CASSSHLTELLSAMNEQFF. The rearrangement links TRBV11-2 to TRBJ2-1; D gene uncertain. Germline CDR1 reads SGHAT; CDR2 reads FQNNGV. This CDR3 has 19 residues. The ends were cut back, 4 bases at V and 7 bases at J, with 29 bases in the middle.

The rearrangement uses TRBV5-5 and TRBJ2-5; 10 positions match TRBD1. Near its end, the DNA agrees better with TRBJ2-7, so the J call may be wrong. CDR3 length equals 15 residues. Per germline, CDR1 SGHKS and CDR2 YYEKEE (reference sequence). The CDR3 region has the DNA TGTGCCAGCAGCTTGTATCTGGGACAGGGGATCGAGCAGTACTTC. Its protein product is CASSLYLGQGIEQYF.

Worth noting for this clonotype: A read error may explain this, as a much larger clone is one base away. This CDR3 reads CSAAPLQSEAFF. The CDR3 bases are TGCAGTGCTGCCCCCCTGCAGTCTGAAGCTTTCTTT. The J gene is TRBJ1-1, the V gene TRBV20-1, with D hard to call. The ends were cut back, 5 bases at V and 6 bases at J, with 13 bases in the middle. The length of the CDR3 is 12 residues. Per germline, CDR1 DFQATT and CDR2 SNEGSKA (reference sequence).

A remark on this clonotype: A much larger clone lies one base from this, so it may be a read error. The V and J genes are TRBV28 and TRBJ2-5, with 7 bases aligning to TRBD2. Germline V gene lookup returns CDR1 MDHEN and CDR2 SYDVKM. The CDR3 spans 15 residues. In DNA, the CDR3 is TGTACCAGCAACCCCGAAACCGGGAGGCAAGAGACCCAGTACTTC. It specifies CTSNPETGRQETQYF.

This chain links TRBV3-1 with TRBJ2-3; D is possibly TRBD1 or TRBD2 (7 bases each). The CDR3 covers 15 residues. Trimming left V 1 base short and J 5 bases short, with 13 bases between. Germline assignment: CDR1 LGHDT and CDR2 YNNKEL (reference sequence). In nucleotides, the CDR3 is TGTGCCAGCAGCCAAGTCAGGGGGGGCGAAGATACGCAGTATTTT. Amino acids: CASSQVRGGEDTQYF.

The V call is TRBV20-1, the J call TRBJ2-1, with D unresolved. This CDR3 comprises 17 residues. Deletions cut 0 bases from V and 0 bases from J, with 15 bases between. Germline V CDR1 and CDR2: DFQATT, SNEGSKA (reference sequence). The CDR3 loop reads CSARDLRRLSSYNEQFF. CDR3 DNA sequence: TGCAGTGCTAGAGATCTCAGACGCCTAAGCTCCTACAATGAGCAGTTCTTC.